These T cell receptor beta chains were read from a single sample in a study of T cells expressing NK-cell markers. TCRdb re-called the 5' RACE reads and catalogs CDR3 proteins one per entry, DNA excluded. The repertoire table contains about 540,000 distinct CDR3 sequences. Source material: blood T cells: a sorted CD56 or NKG2C T cell subset, CD4+ or CD8+ T cells, or bulk PBMC T cells (not recorded which). Every receptor here comes from a man younger than 35 in good health. Both conserved end residues are part of each CDR3.

j_call: TRBJ1-5
v_call: TRBV6-5
cdr3_aa: CATKTGGGNQPQHF

j_call: TRBJ2-1
v_call: TRBV5-6
cdr3_aa: CASSFSGEIYNEQFF

j_call: TRBJ2-1
v_call: TRBV12-3/TRBV12-4
cdr3_aa: CASSPANRNEQFF

j_call: TRBJ2-5
v_call: TRBV28
cdr3_aa: CASRSLDRGGETQYF

j_call: TRBJ1-1
v_call: TRBV30
cdr3_aa: CAWTVVRGNTEAFF

j_call: TRBJ1-6
v_call: TRBV5-1
cdr3_aa: CASSPTGDQDNSPLHF

j_call: TRBJ1-5
v_call: TRBV20-1
cdr3_aa: CSASPRQGTNSNQPQHF

j_call: TRBJ2-2
v_call: TRBV6-1
cdr3_aa: CASGRALNTGELFF

j_call: TRBJ2-7
v_call: TRBV29-1
cdr3_aa: CSVLGLDYEQYF

j_call: TRBJ2-1
v_call: TRBV12-3/TRBV12-4
cdr3_aa: CASSRTGSSYNEQFF

j_call: TRBJ2-1
v_call: TRBV4-2
cdr3_aa: CASSQVRLAGVSEQFF

j_call: TRBJ2-3
v_call: TRBV24-1
cdr3_aa: CATSALSGSKTDTQYF

j_call: TRBJ2-5
v_call: TRBV5-1
cdr3_aa: CASSAGNVYQETQYF

j_call: TRBJ1-2
v_call: TRBV19
cdr3_aa: CASSARSDRAYGYTF

j_call: TRBJ2-4
v_call: TRBV9
cdr3_aa: CASSPGGTSGSVKNIQYF

j_call: TRBJ1-1
v_call: TRBV4-1
cdr3_aa: CASSHYTEAFF

j_call: TRBJ1-1
v_call: TRBV12-3/TRBV12-4
cdr3_aa: CASSLAPTVNTEAFF

j_call: TRBJ1-1
v_call: TRBV5-1
cdr3_aa: CASNENAQGTEAFF

j_call: TRBJ2-7
v_call: TRBV10-3
cdr3_aa: CAIRDATTGTLGEQYF

j_call: TRBJ2-7
v_call: TRBV15
cdr3_aa: CATSGQTGDHYEQYF

j_call: TRBJ2-7
v_call: TRBV28
cdr3_aa: CASRYSGTTVSYEQYF

j_call: TRBJ2-6
v_call: TRBV5-6
cdr3_aa: CASSRYLYGANVLTF

j_call: TRBJ1-1
v_call: TRBV24-1
cdr3_aa: CATSDPSQGSGTEAFF

j_call: TRBJ1-4
v_call: TRBV7-6
cdr3_aa: CASSFDFKGTNEKLFF

j_call: TRBJ2-5
v_call: TRBV7-2
cdr3_aa: CASSSNSGRARETQYF

j_call: TRBJ2-1
v_call: TRBV6-1
cdr3_aa: CASSLRRSDNEQFF

j_call: TRBJ1-1
v_call: TRBV5-1
cdr3_aa: CASSLGRGGTEAFF

j_call: TRBJ2-7
v_call: TRBV7-2
cdr3_aa: CASSYDRLYEQYF

j_call: TRBJ2-1
v_call: TRBV29-1
cdr3_aa: CSVVFVASGRGRFF

j_call: TRBJ2-1
v_call: TRBV2
cdr3_aa: CASSPRWGSGSNEQFF

j_call: TRBJ2-3
v_call: TRBV7-2
cdr3_aa: CASSLPTTGRTSLGDTQYF

j_call: TRBJ2-1
v_call: TRBV7-2
cdr3_aa: CASSPGLAGVYEQFF

j_call: TRBJ2-1
v_call: TRBV7-9
cdr3_aa: CASSLVLGEWVEQFF

j_call: TRBJ2-7
v_call: TRBV4-1
cdr3_aa: CASSQEAVVAGVGEQYF

j_call: TRBJ2-5
v_call: TRBV7-6
cdr3_aa: CASSYQDRGTETQYF

j_call: TRBJ2-5
v_call: TRBV5-1
cdr3_aa: CASSLELWETQYF

j_call: TRBJ2-1
v_call: TRBV11-2
cdr3_aa: CASSPSLAGSYNEQFF

j_call: TRBJ2-7
v_call: TRBV28
cdr3_aa: CASRSDRRPQYF

j_call: TRBJ2-7
v_call: TRBV7-9
cdr3_aa: CASSPQGEDEQYF

j_call: TRBJ2-7
v_call: TRBV15
cdr3_aa: CATSRTGTTTYEQYF

j_call: TRBJ2-3
v_call: TRBV7-2
cdr3_aa: CASSLVGTSPDTQYF

j_call: TRBJ2-5
v_call: TRBV7-3
cdr3_aa: CASSLAGGPQTQYF

j_call: TRBJ1-6
v_call: TRBV27
cdr3_aa: CASSLSNFSPLHF